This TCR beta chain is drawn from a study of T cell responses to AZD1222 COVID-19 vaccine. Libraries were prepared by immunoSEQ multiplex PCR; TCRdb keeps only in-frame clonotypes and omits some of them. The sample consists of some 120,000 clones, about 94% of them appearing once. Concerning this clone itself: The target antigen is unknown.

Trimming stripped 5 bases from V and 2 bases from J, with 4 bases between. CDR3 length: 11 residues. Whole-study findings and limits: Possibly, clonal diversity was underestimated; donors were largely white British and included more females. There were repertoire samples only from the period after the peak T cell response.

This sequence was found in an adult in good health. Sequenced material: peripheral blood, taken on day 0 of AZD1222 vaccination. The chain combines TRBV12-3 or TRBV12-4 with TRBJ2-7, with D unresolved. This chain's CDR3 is CASSITYEQYF. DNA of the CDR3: TGTGCCAGCAGTATAACCTACGAGCAGTACTTC.